This paragraph reports one TCR beta chain. Its antigen is unknown. The ends were cut back, 1 base at V and 4 bases at J, with 14 bases in the middle. Germline V gives CDR1 SGHAT, CDR2 FQDESV (reference sequence). The CDR3 spans 16 residues. The record originates from a study of cytotoxic CD8 clonotypes in ibrutinib-treated CLL. Turning to the study itself: In all, under twelve patients were relapsed/refractory, 15 were treatment-naive and 17 to 18 were IGHV unmutated. General study points: Pretreatment clonality was elevated relative to age-matched healthy donors and paralleled circulating CD8+ T-cell counts.

TCRdb keeps only in-frame clones here, not all; method: immunoSEQ multiplex PCR. There are about 16,000 clones in the sample; 68% occur only once, and 15% to 20% lies in the top ten. The input for sequencing was PBMCs, taken before ibrutinib treatment. V usage is TRBV11-1 and J usage is TRBJ1-5, with D tentatively TRBD1 (5 bases). This sequence was found in a human donor with chronic lymphocytic leukemia. The CDR3 DNA is TGTGCCAGCAGCTTAGGGGCCGGGACGGGGAATCAGCCCCAGCATTTT. The encoded protein is CASSLGAGTGNQPQHF.